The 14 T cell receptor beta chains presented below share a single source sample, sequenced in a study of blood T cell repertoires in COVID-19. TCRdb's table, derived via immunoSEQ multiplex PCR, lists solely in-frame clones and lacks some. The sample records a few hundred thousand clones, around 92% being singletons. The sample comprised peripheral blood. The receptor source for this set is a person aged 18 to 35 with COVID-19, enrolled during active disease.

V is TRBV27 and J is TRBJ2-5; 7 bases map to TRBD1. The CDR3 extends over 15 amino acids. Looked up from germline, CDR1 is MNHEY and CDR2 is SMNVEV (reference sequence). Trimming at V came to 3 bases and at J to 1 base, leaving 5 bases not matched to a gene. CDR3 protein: CASSLLDRPQETQYF. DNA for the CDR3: TGTGCCAGCAGTTTGTTGGACAGGCCCCAAGAGACCCAGTACTTC.

The DNA for the CDR3 is TGCGCCAGCAGCTGGACGGGACTAGCGGGAGAGATCGAGCAGTACTTC. Translated: CASSWTGLAGEIEQYF. The chain has TRBV5-1 and TRBJ2-7; 14 bases map to TRBD2. Germline CDR1 is SGHRS and CDR2 is YFSETQ. Trimming removed 3 bases from V and 6 bases from J; junction bases left unmatched: 8. This CDR3 has 16 amino acids.

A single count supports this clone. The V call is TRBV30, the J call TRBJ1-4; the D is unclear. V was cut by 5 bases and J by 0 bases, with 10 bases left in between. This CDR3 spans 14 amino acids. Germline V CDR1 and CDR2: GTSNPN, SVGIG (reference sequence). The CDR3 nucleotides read TGTGCCTGGGCGACCGGGGCAACTAATGAAAAACTGTTTTTT. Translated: CAWATGATNEKLFF.

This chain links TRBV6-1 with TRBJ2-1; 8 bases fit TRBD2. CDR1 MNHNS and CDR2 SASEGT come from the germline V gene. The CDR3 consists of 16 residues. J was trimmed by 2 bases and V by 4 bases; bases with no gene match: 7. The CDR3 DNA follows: TGTGCCAGCAGTGGGGGGGGTAGCGGGGCCTACAATGAGCAGTTCTTC. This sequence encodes CASSGGGSGAYNEQFF.

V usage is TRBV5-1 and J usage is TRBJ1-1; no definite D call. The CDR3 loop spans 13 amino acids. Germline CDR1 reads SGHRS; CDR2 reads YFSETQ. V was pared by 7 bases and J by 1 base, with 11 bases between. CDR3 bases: TGCGCCAGCTCTATTAGCGAGAACACTGAAGCTTTCTTT. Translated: CASSISENTEAFF.

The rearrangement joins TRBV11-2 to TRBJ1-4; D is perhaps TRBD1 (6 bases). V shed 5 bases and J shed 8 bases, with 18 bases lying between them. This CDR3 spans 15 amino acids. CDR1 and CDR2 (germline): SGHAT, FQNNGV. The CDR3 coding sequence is TGTGCCAGCAGCGATCTACAGGGTCCTCGGGAAAAACTGTTTTTT. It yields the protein CASSDLQGPREKLFF.

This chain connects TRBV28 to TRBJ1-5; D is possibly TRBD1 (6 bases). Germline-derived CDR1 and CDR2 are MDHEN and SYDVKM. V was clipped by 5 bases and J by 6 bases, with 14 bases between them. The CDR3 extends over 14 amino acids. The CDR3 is CASSTYREGQPQHF. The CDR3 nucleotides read TGTGCCAGCAGTACCTACAGGGAGGGTCAGCCCCAGCATTTT.

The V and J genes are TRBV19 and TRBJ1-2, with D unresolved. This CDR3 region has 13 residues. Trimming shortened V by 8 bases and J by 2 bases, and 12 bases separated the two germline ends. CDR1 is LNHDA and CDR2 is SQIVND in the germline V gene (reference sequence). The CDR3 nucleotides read TGTGCCAGTTTGGCCACATCCAACTATGGCTACACCTTC. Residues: CASLATSNYGYTF. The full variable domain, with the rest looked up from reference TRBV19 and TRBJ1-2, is DGGITQSPKYLFRKEGQNVTLSCEQNLNHDAMYWYRQDPGQGLRLIYYSQIVNDFQKGDIAEGYSVSREKKESFPLTVTSAQKNPTAFYLCASLATSNYGYTFGSGTRLTVV.

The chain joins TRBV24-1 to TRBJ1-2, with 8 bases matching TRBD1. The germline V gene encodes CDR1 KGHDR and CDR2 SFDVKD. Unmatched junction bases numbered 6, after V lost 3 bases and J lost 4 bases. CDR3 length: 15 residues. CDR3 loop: CATSDAGQGSYGYTF. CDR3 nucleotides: TGTGCCACCAGTGATGCCGGACAGGGTAGCTATGGCTACACCTTC.

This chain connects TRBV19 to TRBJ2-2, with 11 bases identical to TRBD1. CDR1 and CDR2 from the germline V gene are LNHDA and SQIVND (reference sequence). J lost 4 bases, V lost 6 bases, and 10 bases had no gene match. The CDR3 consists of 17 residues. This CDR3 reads CASSPRDRGLGTGELFF. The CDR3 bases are TGTGCCAGTAGCCCCCGGGACAGGGGGTTAGGCACCGGGGAGCTGTTTTTT.

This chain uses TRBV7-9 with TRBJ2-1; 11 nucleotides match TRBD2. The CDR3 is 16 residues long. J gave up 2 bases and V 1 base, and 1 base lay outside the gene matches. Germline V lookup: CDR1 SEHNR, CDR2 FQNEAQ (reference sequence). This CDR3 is CASSLGGLAAYNEQFF. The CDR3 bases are TGTGCCAGCAGCTTAGGGGGACTAGCGGCCTACAATGAGCAGTTCTTC.

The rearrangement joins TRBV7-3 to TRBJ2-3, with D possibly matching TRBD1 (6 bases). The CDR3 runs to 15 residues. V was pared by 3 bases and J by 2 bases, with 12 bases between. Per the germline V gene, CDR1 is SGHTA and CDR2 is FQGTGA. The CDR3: CASSFSGVNTDTQYF. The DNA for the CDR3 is TGTGCCAGCAGCTTTTCAGGGGTAAACACAGATACGCAGTATTTT.

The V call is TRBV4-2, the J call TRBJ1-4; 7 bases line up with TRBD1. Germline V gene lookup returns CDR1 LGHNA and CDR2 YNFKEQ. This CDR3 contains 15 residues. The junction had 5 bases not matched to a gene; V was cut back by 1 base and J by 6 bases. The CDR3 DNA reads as TGTGCCAGCAGCCAAGTCGGGACAGACGATGAAAAACTGTTTTTT. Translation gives CASSQVGTDDEKLFF.

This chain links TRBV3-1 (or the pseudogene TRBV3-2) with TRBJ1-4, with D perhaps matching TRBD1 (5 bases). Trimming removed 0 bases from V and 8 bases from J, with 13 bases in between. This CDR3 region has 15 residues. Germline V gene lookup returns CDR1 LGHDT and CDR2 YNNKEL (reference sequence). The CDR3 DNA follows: TGTGCCAGCAGCCAAGATGGGGGGGGACGGGAAAAACTGTTTTTT. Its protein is CASSQDGGGREKLFF.